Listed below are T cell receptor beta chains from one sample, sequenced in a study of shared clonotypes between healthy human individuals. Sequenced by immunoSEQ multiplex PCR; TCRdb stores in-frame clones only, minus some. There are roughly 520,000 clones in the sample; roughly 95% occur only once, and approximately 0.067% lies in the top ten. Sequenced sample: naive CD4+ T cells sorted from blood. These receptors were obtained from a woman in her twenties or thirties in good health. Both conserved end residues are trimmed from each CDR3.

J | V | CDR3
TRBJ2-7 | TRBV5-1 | ASSLALAGTSYEQY
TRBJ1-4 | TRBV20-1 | SAWVEKLF
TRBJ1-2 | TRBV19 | ASRISGTGRGYT
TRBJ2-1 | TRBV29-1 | RAKGRGRNEQF
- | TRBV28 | ASRPATGTYEQY
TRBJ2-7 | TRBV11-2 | ASSRKPGQGAHEQY
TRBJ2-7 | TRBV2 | ASSAVRDGSYEQY
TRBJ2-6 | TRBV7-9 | ASSLAGGSGANVLT
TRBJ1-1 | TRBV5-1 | ASSLTGGNTEAF
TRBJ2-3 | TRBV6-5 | ASSYSAGEADTQY
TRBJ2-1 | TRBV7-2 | ASSLEYRGNEQF
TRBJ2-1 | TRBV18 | ASSQELLAVSYNEQF
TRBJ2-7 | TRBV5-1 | ASGGGRGYEQY
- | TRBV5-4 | ASSLGLGGAASYEQY
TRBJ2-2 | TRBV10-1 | ASSAASGIPNTGELF
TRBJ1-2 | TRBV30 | AWSPATRAYGYT
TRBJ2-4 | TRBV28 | ASSLPGAKNIQY
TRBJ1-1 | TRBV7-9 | ASTRGGGEAF
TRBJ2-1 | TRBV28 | ASSTREASGNNEQF
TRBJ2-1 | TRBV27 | ASSPVQRTSYNEQF
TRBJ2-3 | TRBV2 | ASSVGGFDTQY
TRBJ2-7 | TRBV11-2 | ASTDRTSGTTGEQY
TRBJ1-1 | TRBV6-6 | ASSYRGQMNTEAF
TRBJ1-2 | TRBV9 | ASKDDSFYGYT
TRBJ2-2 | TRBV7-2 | ASSWGTHTGELF
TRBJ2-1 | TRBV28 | ASSSPHGWGTIIINEQF
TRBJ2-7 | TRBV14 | ASSARGLAEQY
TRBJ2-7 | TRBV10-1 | ASSESGSLEQY